One TCR beta chain is described in this entry. Its antigen is still unknown. No much larger clone is present one base from it, and per-base qualities are unavailable. This sample was included in a study of control samples from healthy donors and cancer patients (dated by TCRdb to about 2020). Spanning cysteine to phenylalanine, the CDR3 consists of 13 amino acids. Solely the CDR3 DNA is kept, with 39 bases framed from the first base. V gives up 0 bases and J gives up 1 base, and the segment between their germline ends measures 3 bases. The germline V gene supplies CDR1 SGHDN and CDR2 FVKESK. Library method: the immunoSEQ multiplex PCR assay. TCRdb carries this immuneACCESS record with in-frame sequences only. Its versions omit some clonotypes, under half of them owing to an unresolved V gene in the studies checked, with the rest unexplained. Counted in this sample were over 100,000 clones; 90% of them appeared once. 4.4% of the sample rests with the top ten.

The origin of this receptor is a human donor in good health. The donor label of this sample is uncertain. The chain is assembled from TRBV14 and TRBJ1-1, with the D gene uncertain. The sample comprised blood. The DNA sequence is given as TGTGCCAGCAGCCAAGATACGAACACTGAAGCTTTCTTT. The encoded protein is CASSQDTNTEAFF. Extended through the reference TRBV14 and TRBJ1-1 proteins, this CDR3 yields the full variable domain: EAGVTQFPSHSVIEKGQTVTLRCDPISGHDNLYWYRRVMGKEIKFLLHFVKESKQDESGMPNNRFLAERTGGTYSTLKVQPAELEDSGVYFCASSQDTNTEAFFGQGTRLTVV.